This TCR beta chain was recorded in a study of T cells in Graves' hyperthyroidism and ophthalmopathy. Findings of the study overall: Most clonotypes expanded in the thyroid (above 0.001) were also present in blood.

This clonotype was detected many times. The target antigen is unknown. Graves' hyperthyroidism without ophthalmopathy progression within 18 months was termed stable. The authors obtained PBMCs from 10 ml of fresh peripheral blood. Regions amplified from RNA transcripts were the TCR beta CDR3 regions. The HTBI set primed first-round TCR CDR3 RT-PCR. From the multiplex PCR reads, TCRdb called clonotypes with MiXCR, one entry per CDR3 protein. The data show approximately 430,000 distinct CDR3 sequences, around a sixth seen once. This CDR3 spans 18 amino acids. CDR1 SNHLY and CDR2 FYNNEI come from the germline V gene. V gave up 3 bases and J gave up 5 bases; unmatched junction bases: 16.

This receptor was identified in a young woman with Graves' hyperthyroidism. This chain links TRBV2 with TRBJ2-7, with 10 bases matching TRBD2. The sequencing input was blood. The CDR3 DNA is TGTGCCAGCAGTGAGGCTAGCGGGAGCGAACCGTCTCCCCACGAGCAGTACTTC. This sequence encodes CASSEASGSEPSPHEQYF.